What follows are 7 T cell receptor beta chains derived from one specimen sequenced in a study of identical twins. TCRdb passed the 5' RACE reads through MiXCR, listing each CDR3 protein once. The data hold 690,000 or so distinct CDR3 sequences, with 6.1% observed a single time. The source material was naive T cells sorted from blood. The receptors here all came from a man younger than 30 in good health.

This chain connects TRBV6-1 to TRBJ2-2; 8 bases map to TRBD1. This CDR3 is built from 14 residues. Germline lookup yields CDR1 MNHNS and CDR2 SASEGT. After removal of 6 bases from V and 4 bases from J, the junction contained 4 bases not matched to a gene. The CDR3 DNA sequence: TGTGCCAGCAGGGTGGACAGGGCCACCGGGGAGCTGTTTTTT. Protein product: CASRVDRATGELFF.

This clonotype was counted ten times or more. The genes are TRBV7-9 and TRBJ1-5; D gene ambiguous. CDR3 length: 13 residues. V lost 5 bases and J lost 5, with 10 bases in between. Germline-derived CDR1 and CDR2 are SEHNR and FQNEAQ (reference sequence). CDR3 loop: CASSERGDQPQHF. The DNA of the CDR3 is TGTGCCAGCAGCGAAAGAGGTGATCAGCCCCAGCATTTT.

This clonotype was recorded at least ten times. This chain links TRBV15 with TRBJ1-5; D gene unclear. This CDR3 contains 15 residues. Germline V CDR1 and CDR2: LNHNV, YYDKDF (reference sequence). V was clipped by 0 bases and J by 1 base, with 7 bases between them. The CDR3 sequence: CATSREVGSNQPQHF. The CDR3 DNA reads TGTGCCACCAGCAGAGAGGTCGGAAGCAATCAGCCCCAGCATTTT.

This clonotype has just a few counts. The V gene is TRBV3-1, the J gene TRBJ2-3; D gene unclear. CDR1 is LGHDT and CDR2 is YNNKEL in the germline V gene (reference sequence). The CDR3 extends over 17 amino acids. Trimming stripped 0 bases from V and 0 bases from J, with 13 bases between. The CDR3 here is CASSQDGGRRSTDTQYF. The CDR3 nucleotides are TGTGCCAGCAGCCAAGACGGTGGCCGCCGAAGCACAGATACGCAGTATTTT.

This clonotype was recorded a few times. The chain couples TRBV4-3 to TRBJ2-7; 10 bases align to TRBD2. Looked up from germline, CDR1 is LGHNA and CDR2 is YSLEER. The CDR3 runs to 17 residues. After removal of 3 bases from V and 2 bases from J, the junction contained 10 bases not matched to a gene. The CDR3: CASSHSGVAGGAYEQYF. The CDR3, as DNA: TGCGCCAGCAGCCACTCGGGGGTAGCGGGAGGCGCCTACGAGCAGTACTTC.

This clonotype has ten or more counts. The CDR3 spells CAITSFVGTWNTGELFF. The CDR3 region has the DNA TGTGCCATCACCTCCTTCGTCGGGACTTGGAACACCGGGGAGCTGTTTTTT. J is TRBJ2-2 and V is TRBV10-3; D is possibly TRBD2 (6 bases). Germline values: CDR1 ENHRY, CDR2 SYGVKD. V lost 7 bases and J 1 base, leaving 19 bases between the germline ends. The CDR3 is 17 residues long.

Here the CDR3 reads CATSRAPGVEETQYF. In DNA, the CDR3 is TGTGCCACCAGCAGAGCGCCAGGGGTAGAGGAGACCCAGTACTTC. The chain couples TRBV15 to TRBJ2-5; D may be TRBD1 (6 bases). This CDR3 is built from 15 residues. Germline-derived CDR1 and CDR2 are LNHNV and YYDKDF (reference sequence). V was cut by 1 base and J by 5 bases, with 14 bases left in between.